The 14 T cell receptor beta chains below all came from one sample that was sequenced in a study of identifying expanded T cells in peripheral blood. Produced via immunoSEQ multiplex PCR; TCRdb's table is partial and in-frame only. The sample shows under 130,000 clones, around 89% of them seen only once. Specimen: blood. The receptor source for this set is a person aged 18 to 70 in good health.

The V and J genes are TRBV4-2 and TRBJ1-5; 8 nucleotides align to TRBD1. Trimming removed 0 bases from V and 1 base from J; junction bases left unmatched: 11. CDR3 length: 19 amino acids. Germline loops: CDR1 LGHNA, CDR2 YNFKEQ. As DNA, the CDR3 is TGTGCCAGCAGCCAAGATCTCTCCCCGGGACAGGCAAGCAATCAGCCCCAGCATTTT. This codes for CASSQDLSPGQASNQPQHF.

The chain has TRBV7-8 and TRBJ2-1; D is perhaps TRBD1 (6 bases). V lost 1 base and J 4 bases, leaving 11 bases between the germline ends. The CDR3 sequence is 15 residues long. The germline CDR1 and CDR2 sequences are SGHVS and FQNEAQ. The CDR3 protein is CASSLVGAAYNEQFF. The CDR3 DNA follows: TGTGCCAGCAGCTTAGTGGGGGCGGCGTACAATGAGCAGTTCTTC.

The rearrangement links TRBV9 to TRBJ2-7; D uncertain. The germline CDR1 and CDR2 sequences are SGDLS and YYNGEE. V shed 2 bases and J shed 2 bases, with 11 bases lying between them. This CDR3 contains 14 residues. The CDR3 nucleotides are TGTGCCAGCAGCGTCGGTCTTGGAGCCTACGAGCAGTACTTC. Residues: CASSVGLGAYEQYF.

The chain uses TRBV7-2 and TRBJ2-3, with TRBD2 matching over 16 bases. The CDR3 has 14 amino acids. The germline V gene has CDR1 SGHTA and CDR2 FQGNSA. Trimming took 3 bases from V and 14 from J; bases not matched to a gene: 5. Here the CDR3 reads CASSLGLAGGRLYF. CDR3 nucleotides: TGTGCCAGCAGCTTGGGACTAGCGGGGGGGCGGCTGTATTTT.

This clone has only one observation. This chain links TRBV2 with TRBJ1-4; unclear D gene. This CDR3 has 17 amino acids. Germline lookup yields CDR1 SNHLY and CDR2 FYNNEI. V lost 2 bases and J lost 0, with 13 bases in between. The chain's CDR3 is CASSEFRSGATNEKLFF. The CDR3 DNA follows: TGTGCCAGCAGTGAATTCCGGAGCGGCGCAACTAATGAAAAACTGTTTTTT. Full variable domain (missing parts from reference TRBV2 and TRBJ1-4): EPEVTQTPSHQVTQMGQEVILRCVPISNHLYFYWYRQILGQKVEFLVSFYNNEISEKSEIFDDQFSVERPDGSNFTLKIRSTKLEDSAMYFCASSEFRSGATNEKLFFGSGTQLSVL.

The chain links TRBV6-5 to TRBJ1-6; possible D gene TRBD1, 6 bases. The CDR3 totals 14 residues. Deletions cut 2 bases from V and 16 bases from J, with 18 bases between. Per germline, CDR1 MNHEY and CDR2 SVGAGI. The CDR3 sequence is CASSYEVVGGPLHF. In nucleotides, the CDR3 is TGTGCCAGCAGTTACGAGGTAGTGGGGGGCCCGCTCCACTTT.

This clone has just a few counts. J is TRBJ1-1 and V is TRBV10-1; TRBD1 agrees at 7 bases. V was clipped by 2 bases and J by 9 bases; unmatched bases: 6. This CDR3 spans 13 amino acids. CDR1 is WNHNN, CDR2 SYGVQD, per germline (reference sequence). CDR3 sequence reads: CASSEGWTGKAFF. The CDR3 bases are TGCGCCAGCAGTGAGGGTTGGACAGGAAAAGCTTTCTTT.

This chain joins TRBV11-2 and TRBJ2-7; the match to TRBD1 covers 9 bases. Germline lookup yields CDR1 SGHAT and CDR2 FQNNGV. V lost 6 bases and J lost 4; bases outside the gene matches: 7. This CDR3 has 14 residues. For the CDR3, the DNA is TGTGCCAGCAGATCCACAGGGGGCGCGTACGAGCAGTACTTC. Its protein product is CASRSTGGAYEQYF.

The chain recombines TRBV6-5 with TRBJ2-7; D not resolved. The CDR3 totals 12 residues. Trimming cost V 2 bases and J 6 bases, with 8 bases left between them. CDR1 is MNHEY, CDR2 SVGAGI, per germline. This chain's CDR3 is CASSYGSPEQYF. CDR3 nucleotide sequence: TGTGCCAGCAGTTACGGGTCTCCCGAGCAGTACTTC.

The rearrangement links TRBV6-5 to TRBJ2-1; 8 bases align to TRBD2. With 4 bases clipped from V and 3 bases from J, the junction kept 5 bases outside the gene matches. The CDR3 has 15 amino acids. CDR1 is MNHEY, CDR2 SVGAGI, per germline. CDR3 sequence: CASSSGLADYNEQFF. Written as DNA, the CDR3 is TGTGCCAGCAGTTCCGGACTAGCTGACTACAATGAGCAGTTCTTC.

This CDR3 reads CASKPTGGDYTF. In DNA, the CDR3 is TGTGCCAGCAAACCTACAGGGGGCGACTACACCTTC. V usage is TRBV27 and J usage is TRBJ1-2, with 9 nucleotides matching TRBD1. The CDR3 runs to 12 residues. Germline trimming cut 7 bases from V and 10 bases from J; bases unmatched to any gene: 7. Germline V CDR1 and CDR2: MNHEY, SMNVEV (reference sequence).

The chain links TRBV7-9 to TRBJ1-6; D remains ambiguous. Germline CDR1 reads SEHNR; CDR2 reads FQNEAQ (reference sequence). The CDR3 is made up of 15 amino acids. V lost 6 bases and J 4 bases, leaving 13 bases between the germline ends. CDR3 protein: CASSDPGDYNSPLHF. The CDR3, as DNA: TGTGCCAGCAGTGATCCAGGCGATTATAATTCACCCCTCCACTTT.

The rearrangement uses TRBV2 and TRBJ1-2, with TRBD1 matching over 7 bases. This CDR3 is built from 16 residues. With V trimmed by 8 bases and J by 5 bases, 17 bases remained unmatched. CDR1 SNHLY and CDR2 FYNNEI come from the germline V gene. Here the CDR3 reads CASSRTPPGQSYGYTF. The CDR3 coding sequence is TGTGCCAGCTCCCGTACACCTCCGGGACAGAGTTATGGCTACACCTTC.

The chain combines TRBV7-7 with TRBJ2-5, with 8 bases lining up with TRBD2. The CDR3 is 16 amino acids. Germline V gene lookup returns CDR1 SSHAT and CDR2 FNYEAQ (reference sequence). The V segment lost 5 bases and the J segment 6 bases; nucleotides outside the gene matches: 14. The CDR3 spells CASSQTGVAGTQTQYF. The CDR3 DNA reads TGTGCCAGCAGCCAGACGGGGGTAGCGGGGACCCAGACCCAGTACTTC.